These 29 T cell receptor beta chains came from one sample sequenced in a study of T cell changes during pregnancy in multiple sclerosis. Repertoires were generated with immunoSEQ multiplex PCR, while TCRdb's copy carries only in-frame clones and drops some. The sample carries approximately 69,000 clones, just over 90% recorded once. This specimen consisted of peripheral blood, obtained in the second trimester of pregnancy. Receptors were obtained from a female donor in good health, enrolled as a control in a pregnancy study.

The genes are TRBV19 and TRBJ2-1, with 10 bases that match TRBD2. Germline V lookup: CDR1 LNHDA, CDR2 SQIVND (reference sequence). V lost 0 bases to trimming and J lost 0 bases; unmatched junction nucleotides: 8. The CDR3 is made up of 19 amino acids. The CDR3 region has the DNA TGTGCCAGTAGTATAGACGGTAGCGGGGGGTATAGCTCCTACAATGAGCAGTTCTTC. This gives the protein CASSIDGSGGYSSYNEQFF.

The chain carries TRBV25-1 and TRBJ1-2; the D is unclear. Germline CDR1 is MGHDK and CDR2 is SYGVNS. The CDR3 runs to 13 residues. V was trimmed by 0 bases and J by 6 bases, leaving 8 bases between them. CDR3 sequence reads: CASSEYRGDGYTF. The CDR3 bases are TGTGCCAGCAGTGAATATCGAGGTGATGGCTACACCTTC.

This clone was recorded once. The chain links TRBV2 to TRBJ1-1, with 11 bases fitting TRBD1. Germline V gene lookup returns CDR1 SNHLY and CDR2 FYNNEI. The CDR3 spans 15 residues. After removal of 7 bases from V and 5 bases from J, the junction contained 9 bases not matched to a gene. The CDR3 DNA reads as TGTGCCAGCATGCGGGGCCGGGACAGGGGGACTGAAGCTTTCTTT. Amino acids: CASMRGRDRGTEAFF.

This clone was seen just once. V is TRBV7-2 and J is TRBJ2-3, with TRBD2 matching 10 bases. The CDR3 has 18 residues. CDR1 and CDR2 (germline): SGHTA, FQGNSA. Unmatched junction bases numbered 8, after V lost 0 bases and J lost 2 bases. DNA for the CDR3: TGTGCCAGCAGCTTAGCCTCCTCTAGCGGGGGCCCCACAGATACGCAGTATTTT. The encoded protein is CASSLASSSGGPTDTQYF. Looking up the rest from reference TRBV7-2 and TRBJ2-3 gives the full variable domain: GAGVSQSPSNKVTEKGKDVELRCDPISGHTALYWYRQSLGQGLEFLIYFQGNSAPDKSGLPSDRFSAERTGGSVSTLTIQRTQQEDSAVYLCASSLASSSGGPTDTQYFGPGTRLTVL.

CDR3: CASSRDSYTGELFF. The CDR3 coding sequence is TGCGCCAGCAGCCGGGACTCGTACACCGGGGAGCTGTTTTTT. The V call is TRBV4-3, the J call TRBJ2-2; TRBD2 might be the D (6 bases). Germline V lookup: CDR1 LGHNA, CDR2 YSLEER. CDR3 size: 14 residues. Trimming pared 4 bases from V and 3 bases from J, leaving 9 bases between.

The V and J genes are TRBV7-9 and TRBJ1-4, with D hard to call. V gave up 4 bases and J gave up 7 bases, with 13 bases separating them. The V gene's germline CDR1 is SEHNR and CDR2 FQNEAQ (reference sequence). This CDR3 spans 14 amino acids. CDR3 sequence reads: CASSSSFTIEKLFF. The DNA of the CDR3 is TGTGCCAGCAGCTCTAGCTTTACCATTGAAAAACTGTTTTTT.

J is TRBJ2-5 and V is TRBV6-5; 7 bases align to TRBD1. The germline CDR1 and CDR2 sequences are MNHEY and SVGAGI. V lost 5 bases and J lost 2; bases outside the gene matches: 8. This CDR3 is built from 15 residues. CDR3 sequence reads: CASSTGQTPQETQYF. The CDR3 DNA reads TGTGCCAGCAGTACGGGACAGACACCTCAAGAGACCCAGTACTTC.

The rearrangement uses TRBV7-2 and TRBJ1-1, with 8 bases matching TRBD1. Germline CDR1 SGHTA, CDR2 FQGNSA. The CDR3 runs 14 residues. The J segment lost 5 bases and the V segment lost 5 bases, leaving 7 bases of the junction unmatched. The CDR3 is CASSQDRAGTEAFF. CDR3 nucleotide sequence: TGTGCCAGCAGCCAGGACAGGGCTGGGACTGAAGCTTTCTTT.

This clone was recorded once. This chain connects TRBV5-1 to TRBJ1-4, with a weak D call TRBD1 (6 bases). Germline assignment: CDR1 SGHRS and CDR2 YFSETQ. V was clipped by 4 bases and J by 4 bases, with 20 bases between them. This CDR3 contains 17 residues. The CDR3 DNA is TGCGCCAGCAGCGCCGGCGTGGCAGGGGCCAATAATGAAAAACTGTTTTTT. Translation: CASSAGVAGANNEKLFF.

This clone came up once. The gene calls are TRBV10-3 and TRBJ2-1; 11 bases are a match to TRBD2. The V and J ends lost 1 base and 15 bases, in that order; junction bases with no gene match: 8. CDR3 size: 14 residues. Germline CDR1 and CDR2: ENHRY and SYGVKD. For the CDR3, the DNA is TGTGCCATCAGTGAGTTAGCGGGGGGGCCCGGCGGGTTCTTC. This encodes CAISELAGGPGGFF.

The CDR3 DNA reads TGTGCCAGTTGCCCAAGAGGGGGCGGTCACGCTGAGACCCAGTACTTC. It encodes CASCPRGGGHAETQYF. The rearrangement joins TRBV19 to TRBJ2-5; 7 nucleotides align to TRBD1. Germline values: CDR1 LNHDA, CDR2 SQIVND (reference sequence). The V gene end was trimmed by 8 bases and the J gene end by 5 bases; junction bases not matched to a gene: 17. This CDR3 contains 16 residues.

V gene TRBV28 combines with J gene TRBJ1-1; a weak D match, TRBD1 (6 bases). Trimming removed 4 bases at V and 0 bases at J, with 15 bases between. The CDR3 loop spans 16 amino acids. Germline V gene sequence: CDR1 MDHEN, CDR2 SYDVKM. CDR3 nucleotide sequence: TGTGCCAGCAGTTCCCCCTCCACAGGGATGAACACTGAAGCTTTCTTT. Protein sequence: CASSSPSTGMNTEAFF.

The chain carries TRBV19 and TRBJ1-5; 7 bases line up with TRBD1. There are 15 residues in the CDR3. The trim removed 5 bases at V and 1 base at J, leaving 5 bases unmatched. The germline gives CDR1 LNHDA, CDR2 SQIVND (reference sequence). Here the CDR3 reads CASSPRGFSNQPQHF. DNA of the CDR3: TGTGCCAGTAGTCCCAGGGGGTTCAGCAATCAGCCCCAGCATTTT.

V is TRBV27 and J is TRBJ2-3; 11 bases align to TRBD2. Germline V gives CDR1 MNHEY, CDR2 SMNVEV (reference sequence). CDR3 length: 16 amino acids. The V segment lost 6 bases and the J segment 4 bases; nucleotides outside the gene matches: 9. The CDR3 is CASSPPGSGGADTQYF. The CDR3 nucleotides read TGTGCCAGCAGCCCCCCGGGTAGCGGGGGGGCAGATACGCAGTATTTT.

This clone was observed once. This CDR3 is CASSFRTSGANTEAFF. CDR3 in DNA: TGCGCCAGCAGCTTCCGGACCTCAGGGGCAAACACTGAAGCTTTCTTT. The chain couples TRBV5-1 to TRBJ1-1; possible D gene TRBD1, 6 bases. Trimming cost V 2 bases and J 2 bases, with 16 bases left between them. Germline CDR1 reads SGHRS; CDR2 reads YFSETQ. The CDR3 contains 16 residues.

The rearrangement joins TRBV5-6 to TRBJ2-7; TRBD2 might be the D (6 bases). Looked up from germline, CDR1 is SGHDT and CDR2 is YYEEEE. The CDR3 has 14 residues. V shed 6 bases and J shed 0 bases, with 13 bases lying between them. The CDR3 reads CASKFGGASYEQYF. The CDR3 DNA follows: TGTGCCAGCAAGTTCGGGGGAGCCTCCTACGAGCAGTACTTC.

DNA for the CDR3: TGTGCCAGCAGCTCCGCAGGGTTTTTCTACGAGCAGTACTTC. This encodes CASSSAGFFYEQYF. The chain is built from TRBV7-9 and TRBJ2-7, with D perhaps TRBD1 (5 bases). The CDR3 runs to 14 residues. The V end was cut by 4 bases, the J end by 3 bases, with 13 bases between. CDR1 SEHNR and CDR2 FQNEAQ come from the germline V gene (reference sequence).

This clone occurred once. The V call is TRBV29-1, the J call TRBJ1-2; TRBD1 matches at 10 bases. Looked up from germline, CDR1 is SQVTM and CDR2 is ANQGSEA. This CDR3 contains 14 residues. With 4 bases clipped from V and 2 bases from J, the junction kept 4 bases outside the gene matches. CDR3 residues: CSVGRTGGNYGYTF. The DNA for the CDR3 is TGCAGCGTTGGACGGACAGGGGGGAACTATGGCTACACCTTC.

The V gene is TRBV7-9, the J gene TRBJ2-5, with 16 bases identical to TRBD2. Trimming at V came to 3 bases and at J to 5 bases, leaving 3 bases not matched to a gene. This CDR3 spans 16 amino acids. Looked up from germline, CDR1 is SEHNR and CDR2 is FQNEAQ (reference sequence). Here the CDR3 reads CASSFTGLAGGETQYF. The DNA of the CDR3 is TGTGCCAGCAGCTTCACGGGACTAGCGGGAGGGGAGACCCAGTACTTC.

The chain recombines TRBV4-3 with TRBJ2-3; tentatively, D is TRBD2 (5 bases). The V gene's germline CDR1 is LGHNA and CDR2 YSLEER. This CDR3 has 15 amino acids. Deletions cut 1 base from V and 4 bases from J, with 12 bases between. CDR3 coding DNA: TGCGCCAGCAGCCAAGCCATCGGGGTCTCAGATACGCAGTATTTT. It specifies CASSQAIGVSDTQYF.

The J gene is TRBJ1-2, the V gene TRBV28; TRBD1 matches 10 bases. There are 14 residues in the CDR3. In germline, CDR1 is MDHEN, CDR2 SYDVKM. J gave up 7 bases and V 5 bases, and 7 bases lay outside the gene matches. Here the CDR3 DNA reads TGTGCCAGCAGTACGGGACAGGGGAGGGGTGGCTACACCTTC. Encoded protein: CASSTGQGRGGYTF.

This sequence joins TRBV5-1 and TRBJ2-7; 9 positions match TRBD1. V shed 2 bases, J shed 0 bases, and the junction held 6 bases outside the gene matches. CDR3 length equals 16 residues. CDR1 is SGHRS, CDR2 YFSETQ, per germline. CDR3 loop: CASSFQDRGDSYEQYF. CDR3 nucleotide sequence: TGCGCCAGCAGCTTTCAGGACAGGGGAGACTCCTACGAGCAGTACTTC.

The rearrangement uses TRBV4-1 and TRBJ1-2, with TRBD1 as a possible D gene (5 bases). The V end was cut by 3 bases, the J end by 8 bases, with 10 bases between. This CDR3 has 12 amino acids. Germline assignment: CDR1 MGHRA and CDR2 YSYEKL. This chain's CDR3 is CASSQGWGGYTF. The CDR3 coding sequence is TGCGCCAGCAGCCAGGGCTGGGGCGGCTACACCTTC.

The V gene is TRBV27, the J gene TRBJ1-6, with D perhaps matching TRBD1 (6 bases). Germline V gives CDR1 MNHEY, CDR2 SMNVEV (reference sequence). The CDR3 loop spans 16 amino acids. V gave up 6 bases and J gave up 9 bases, with 21 bases separating them. The CDR3 DNA sequence: TGTGCCAGCAGCCGACAGGCATCGTGGAGCGGTTCACCCCTCCACTTT. This gives the protein CASSRQASWSGSPLHF.

This chain uses TRBV6-4 with TRBJ1-1, with D unclear. Per the germline V gene, CDR1 is MRHNA and CDR2 is SNTAGT. The CDR3 loop spans 13 amino acids. V was cut by 3 bases and J by 1 base, with 6 bases left in between. The CDR3 loop reads CASSERENTEAFF. In DNA form, the CDR3 reads TGTGCCAGCAGTGAGAGAGAGAACACTGAAGCTTTCTTT.

The DNA of the CDR3 is TGTGCCAGCAGCGCAGGGACAAGATATGGCTACACCTTC. Translating it yields CASSAGTRYGYTF. The gene calls are TRBV9 and TRBJ1-2; tentative D call: TRBD1 (6 bases). CDR1 is SGDLS and CDR2 is YYNGEE in the germline V gene. The V end was cut by 3 bases, the J end by 5 bases, with 11 bases between. CDR3 length: 13 residues. Full variable domain (outside the CDR3, taken from reference TRBV9 and TRBJ1-2): DSGVTQTPKHLITATGQRVTLRCSPRSGDLSVYWYQQSLDQGLQFLIQYYNGEERAKGNILERFSAQQFPDLHSELNLSSLELGDSALYFCASSAGTRYGYTFGSGTRLTVV.

The V gene is TRBV7-9, the J gene TRBJ2-7; D not resolved. Deletions cut 1 base from V and 4 bases from J, with 5 bases between. CDR3 length: 12 residues. CDR1 SEHNR and CDR2 FQNEAQ come from the germline V gene (reference sequence). The CDR3 here is CASSLEAYEQYF. The CDR3 region has the DNA TGTGCCAGCAGCTTAGAAGCTTACGAGCAGTACTTC.

This chain uses TRBV30 with TRBJ1-6; a possible D gene is TRBD1 (5 bases). The CDR3 contains 15 residues. Germline V gene sequence: CDR1 GTSNPN, CDR2 SVGIG (reference sequence). V lost 1 base and J 5 bases, leaving 12 bases between the germline ends. The CDR3 nucleotides read TGTGCCTGGAGTGGGGGGGGTATGAATAATTCACCCCTCCACTTT. Its protein is CAWSGGGMNNSPLHF.

Written as DNA, the CDR3 is TGTGCCAGCAGCTTAATGGGGGGGTCAGATACGCAGTATTTT. This sequence encodes CASSLMGGSDTQYF. V usage is TRBV7-3 and J usage is TRBJ2-3; TRBD2 aligns across 7 bases. This CDR3 is built from 14 residues. Trimming removed 1 base from V and 4 bases from J; junction bases left unmatched: 2. Looked up from germline, CDR1 is SGHTA and CDR2 is FQGTGA.